This TCR beta chain appears in the sequencing data of a study of blood T cells in healthy people across ages. A sample-barcoded 5' primer and a J-beta primer mix were used in a second PCR of roughly 6 to 11 cycles. TCRdb re-analysed the 5' RACE reads in MiXCR, keeping a single row per CDR3 protein. Of around 1,000,000 distinct CDR3 sequences listed, 20% to 25% are singletons. Germline V gives CDR1 LGHDT, CDR2 YNNKEL (reference sequence). Trimming at V came to 4 bases and at J to 4 bases, leaving 0 bases not matched to a gene. The CDR3 loop spans 14 amino acids. The sample also formed part of further work on T cells of mothers and their children.

Material: blood. The sequence derives from a girl aged 2 to 10 in good health. The chain employs TRBV3-1 and TRBJ2-2; TRBD1 agrees at 10 bases. The CDR3 DNA is TGTGCCAGCAGCCGACAGGGGGCCACCGGGGAGCTGTTTTTT. Encoded protein: CASSRQGATGELFF.